These T cell receptor beta chains were read from a single sample in a study of beta chain features in type 1 diabetes. The data were produced by immunoSEQ multiplex PCR, yet TCRdb's version contains in-frame clones alone and is incomplete. Seen here are 620,000 or so clones, about 16% observed once, and the top ten hold about 0.097%. The sequenced sample consisted of naive CD4+ T cells from blood. These receptor sequences come from a man younger than 35 in good health. CDR3s include the opening cysteine and the closing phenylalanine or tryptophan. The D gene is left open where the match is weak. For some rows the clone size is stated as once, few or many, or as a class when expanded; others skip it.

TRBD1	TRBJ1-4	TRBV5-6	NA	TGTGCCAGCAGCCGGATTTCGACAGGGCTTCGTGAAAAACTGTTTTTT	CASSRISTGLREKLFF
TRBD2	TRBJ2-7	TRBV7-6	NA	TGTGCCAGCAGCTTTACTAGCGGGTCCGAGCAGTACTTC	CASSFTSGSEQYF
NA	TRBJ2-3	TRBV5-6	NA	TGTGCCAGCAGCTTGGAAGCCCTAGCCGGCACGCAGTATTTT	CASSLEALAGTQYF
TRBD1	TRBJ1-6	TRBV27	NA	TGTGCCAGCAGGTGGGGACAGGGGCATTCACCCCTCCACTTT	CASRWGQGHSPLHF
TRBD1	TRBJ2-2	TRBV7-9	once	TGTGCCAGCAGCTTCCCCACAGGGGCGAACACCGGGGAGCTGTTTTTT	CASSFPTGANTGELFF
NA	TRBJ2-2	TRBV9	NA	TGTGCCAGCAGCGTGGGATTCAACACCGGGGAGCTGTTTTTT	CASSVGFNTGELFF
NA	TRBJ2-2	TRBV29-1	few	TGCAGCGTTGCCAACAAGAACACCGGGGAGCTGTTTTTT	CSVANKNTGELFF
NA	TRBJ1-2	TRBV7-2	NA	TGTGCCAGCAGCTTAGATGGCTATGGCTACACCTTC	CASSLDGYGYTF
NA	TRBJ1-5	TRBV5-1	NA	TGCGCCAGCAGCTTGGCCCGGGACGGTCCCCAGCATTTT	CASSLARDGPQHF
TRBD2	TRBJ2-7	TRBV30	NA	TGTGCCGGGACTAGCGGGGGCCTCTACGAGCAGTACTTC	CAGTSGGLYEQYF
NA	TRBJ1-2	TRBV7-9	NA	TGTGCCAGCAGCTTAGGGGGGACCTATGGCTACACCTTC	CASSLGGTYGYTF
TRBD1	TRBJ2-7	TRBV4-3	NA	TGCGCTTTGTCAGGGGGCGCCCCGTTCTCCTACGAGCAGTACTTC	CALSGGAPFSYEQYF
TRBD1	TRBJ2-4	TRBV27	few	TGTGCCAGCAGTCAATTGGGACAGTCAAACATTCAGTACTTC	CASSQLGQSNIQYF
NA	TRBJ1-1	TRBV9	few	TGTGCCAGCAGCGTGTTAATGCGTCCCCCGGCTGAAGCTTTCTTT	CASSVLMRPPAEAFF
NA	TRBJ1-5	TRBV7-6	NA	TGTGCCAGCAGCTTATTTCCAGGGGAATATCAGCCCCAGCATTTT	CASSLFPGEYQPQHF
NA	TRBJ2-2	TRBV4-2	NA	TGTGCCAGCAGCCGTGAGGCGTACACCGGGGAGCTGTTTTTT	CASSREAYTGELFF
NA	TRBJ2-7	TRBV5-4	NA	TGTGCCAGCAGCTTGGGGACCGGGGGCGCCTACGAGCAGTACTTC	CASSLGTGGAYEQYF
NA	TRBJ1-6	TRBV15	few	TGTGCCACCAGCAGAGGCGGACAGATTTCTAATTCACCCCTCCACTTT	CATSRGGQISNSPLHF
NA	TRBJ2-7	TRBV7-2	NA	TGTGCCAGCAGCTTAGACGGTACGAAGCAGTACTTC	CASSLDGTKQYF
NA	TRBJ1-2	TRBV25-1	NA	TGTGCCAGCAGTGGAGGGGCCGGTGGCTACACCTTC	CASSGGAGGYTF
NA	TRBJ2-1	TRBV11-3	few	TGTGCCAGCAGCTTAGTCGCTAGTGGTGAGCAGTTCTTC	CASSLVASGEQFF
TRBD2	TRBJ2-1	TRBV7-9	few	TGTGCCAGCAGCTTGCTAGCGGGTTACAATGAGCAGTTCTTC	CASSLLAGYNEQFF
TRBD2	TRBJ2-7	TRBV29-1	few	TGCAGCGTTGAGGGGCGGGGGTCTCCCTACGAGCAGTACTTC	CSVEGRGSPYEQYF
NA	TRBJ1-1	TRBV27	NA	TGTGCCAGCCGTTTACGGACGCTGAACACTGAAGCTTTCTTT	CASRLRTLNTEAFF
NA	TRBJ2-7	TRBV5-4	few	TGTGCCAGCAGCCCCCCCGGGAGACTCAACGAGCAGTACTTC	CASSPPGRLNEQYF
NA	TRBJ2-7	TRBV5-8	few	TGTGCCAGCAGCTTGGTGGAATATCAGTACTTC	CASSLVEYQYF
NA	TRBJ1-5	TRBV28	NA	TGTGCCAGCAGGCCCGGCGCACAGCCCCAGCATTTT	CASRPGAQPQHF
NA	TRBJ2-2	TRBV11-2	few	TGTGCCAGCAGCTTCAGGGTTCGTCCCACCGGGGAGCTGTTTTTT	CASSFRVRPTGELFF
TRBD2	TRBJ2-5	TRBV4-3	NA	TGCGCCAGCAGCCAAGATGTTGGGACTAGCGGCCAAGAGACCCAGTACTTC	CASSQDVGTSGQETQYF
TRBD1	TRBJ1-2	TRBV28	NA	TGTGCCAGCAGTTTCTCAGACAGGGTGTCTTATGGCTACACCTTC	CASSFSDRVSYGYTF
TRBD1	TRBJ2-7	TRBV7-2	NA	TGTGCCAGCAGCTTAGGGGGACAGGGAAAATACGAGCAGTACTTC	CASSLGGQGKYEQYF
TRBD2	TRBJ2-1	TRBV5-1	NA	TGCGCCAGCACCGAACGGACTAGCGGGAGCGGAAATGAGCAGTTCTTC	CASTERTSGSGNEQFF
NA	TRBJ1-5	TRBV13	few	TGTGCCAGCAGCTTAAGGTTGACAGGTAGGCAGCCCCAGCATTTT	CASSLRLTGRQPQHF
NA	TRBJ1-2	TRBV7-3	few	TGTGCCAGCAGCTTAACCCGGACAGAGTATGGCTACACCTTC	CASSLTRTEYGYTF
TRBD2	TRBJ2-3	TRBV28	NA	TGTGCCAGCAGTGGGGGACTAGCGGGAGGGCGTCCCTACACAGATACGCAGTATTTT	CASSGGLAGGRPYTDTQYF
TRBD2	TRBJ2-1	TRBV9	NA	TGTGCCAGCAGCGTGGCTAGCGGGAGGACAAATGAGCAGTTCTTC	CASSVASGRTNEQFF
NA	TRBJ2-5	TRBV9	few	TGTGCCAGCAGCGTTTTTCCGGGATCCGGGGCCCAGTACTTC	CASSVFPGSGAQYF
NA	TRBJ1-5	TRBV5-1	few	TGCGCCAGCAGCTTGGGGGCAGCTTCCAATCAGCCCCAGCATTTT	CASSLGAASNQPQHF
NA	TRBJ1-2	TRBV15	NA	TGTGCCACCAAGAGGGCCGCTAGCTTTGCTTATGGCTACACCTTC	CATKRAASFAYGYTF
NA	TRBJ2-7	TRBV28	few	TGTGCCAGCAGTTTAAGGCCGAACGAGCAGTACTTC	CASSLRPNEQYF
NA	TRBJ2-5	TRBV21-1	few	TGTGCCAGCAGCAAAGGTCGGACAGGGAGGATGGAGACCCAGTACTTC	CASSKGRTGRMETQYF
NA	TRBJ1-1	TRBV9	NA	TGTGCCAGCAGCGTAAGGGCAGAGAACACTGAAGCTTTCTTT	CASSVRAENTEAFF
NA	TRBJ1-1	TRBV5-1	few	TGCGCCAGCAGAGGGAAGAGGGAAGCTTTCTTT	CASRGKREAFF
NA	TRBJ2-1	TRBV6-1	few	TGTGCCAGCAGTGAAGGGGCAAGGCTGGAGCAGTTCTTC	CASSEGARLEQFF